This entry is about one TCR beta chain. Antigen specificity is unknown. The entry originates in a study of shared clonotypes between healthy human individuals. The wider study: CD8 memory received one plate per donor, CD8 naive two, CD4 memory three and CD4 naive three.

CDR1 is MDHEN, CDR2 SYDVKM, per germline. The V and J ends lost 7 bases and 4 bases respectively, with 26 bases between them. This CDR3 contains 18 residues. The protocol was immunoSEQ multiplex PCR, while the TCRdb copy is restricted to in-frame clones and leaves out a portion. The sample has some 630,000 clones; more than 70% are singletons. Study-wide results and limits: Generally, naive subsets (rather than memory subsets) showed larger estimated richness.

This chain links TRBV28 with TRBJ1-3; the D gene is possibly TRBD1 (6 bases). This clonotype originated in a young woman in good health. Sequenced input: memory CD4+ T cells sorted from blood. The subset: CD45RA-negative fraction. In DNA, the CDR3 is TGTGCCAGCACCTCCGGGGGGGCGGTAGCGTCGAGGGGAAACACCATATATTTT. Protein sequence: CASTSGGAVASRGNTIYF.